This T cell receptor beta chain stems from a study of blood T cells in healthy people across ages (dated by TCRdb to about 2015). In terms of the full investigation: In model experiments, roughly one uniquely barcoded TCR beta cDNA molecule per two T cells was captured by template switching. Donors were grouped into four age groups: young (average approximately 15 years), middle-aged (around 39), aged (over 55) and long-lived (about 89). The study measured age-related changes in TCR beta repertoire diversity using deep sequencing normalized with unique cDNA molecular identifiers. Donors of different ages were randomly distributed across sequencing lanes to avoid experimental bias. For two donors (one aged 18 to 30 and one aged 80 or older), the study analyzed two additional independent replicas of 1 million unique cDNA reads from the same blood draw.

What the authors observed across the whole study: Bulk unsorted PBMC profiling prevented conclusive comparison of naive and antigen-experienced compartments. Estimates of total diversity based on one million sequenced T cells were regarded as lower bounds and as underestimates. Compared with the aged group, more naive CD4+ T cells, fewer expanded clones and increased TCR diversity were shown by the long-lived group, suggesting age selection. Donor CMV infection status was unknown, potentially confounding age-related changes in expanded clonotypes. As age increased, observed TCR beta diversity per million T cells dropped in a roughly linear way, and a significant reduction was already evident by age about 40. Observed TCR beta diversity correlated strongly with the percentage of naive T cells measured by flow cytometry.

The donors were roughly 40 Caucasian individuals from Russia, aged 6 to 90 years, who were systemically healthy. Around 10 milliliters of peripheral blood were drawn from each donor into EDTA-treated Vacutainer tubes. PBMCs were isolated by Ficoll-Paque density-gradient centrifugation, with at least 6.5 million obtained per sample. Total RNA was extracted from PBMCs with Trizol reagent, with at least 6 micrograms obtained per sample. Naive CD45RAhigh/CD27high T cell percentages were measured by flow cytometry on a PBMC aliquot from every donor. The library relied on 5' RACE. A second roughly 6 to 11 cycle PCR used a sample-barcoded 5' primer and a J-beta primer mix. A template-switch 5' adaptor carrying 12 random nucleotides introduced a unique molecular identifier onto each TCR beta cDNA molecule. Each sample yielded at least 3 million CDR3-containing paired-end reads. First-strand cDNA synthesis was performed from all RNA using the Mint cDNA synthesis kit, with priming by a TRBC-specific oligonucleotide. All cDNA was treated with uracil-DNA glycosylase and then went through a first 18-cycle PCR with the universal primers M1SS and BC2_uni_R. Per the source publication's procedure: For normalization, 1 million high-quality reads were randomly selected from each sample, with every read carrying a distinct molecular identifier. Instead of being binned into consensus sequences, reads that shared molecular identifiers were thrown out. CDR3 identification, clonotype clustering and error correction used MiTCR with a Q25 quality threshold and the strictest error-elimination algorithm. A nonparametric unseen species model with Euler transformation was used to estimate a lower bound on total TCR beta diversity. The raw public reads went through TCRdb reprocessing: fastp at Q25, MiXCR clone calling, in-frame beta chains kept. Rows merge per CDR3 protein into single entries with the most common DNA and genes. It is TCRdb's table, rather than the study itself, that gives the V and J calls and clone size. This sample lists around 1,900,000 distinct CDR3 sequences; more than 35% were detected once. 23% of the sample belongs to the ten largest clones.

Many counts were recorded for this clonotype. Its antigen is currently not known. Within one base of it there is no much larger clone, and no base qualities were kept. CDR1 and CDR2 (MNHNS, SASEGT) derive from the germline V gene. The CDR3 measures 14 amino acids from cysteine to phenylalanine. This entry keeps only the CDR3 DNA: 42 bases, framed from base 1. The germline ends are 13 bases apart after V is trimmed by 4 bases and J by 4 bases. The source material was blood. The chain is encoded by TRBV6-1 joined to TRBJ1-2; the D gene cannot be resolved reliably. The origin of this receptor is a human donor in good health. The CDR3 has the sequence CASSAGRTTYGYTF. The DNA sequence is TGTGCCAGCAGTGCGGGCAGAACGACCTATGGCTACACCTTC.